This T cell receptor (beta chain) emerged from a study of blood T cell repertoires in COVID-19. For the study at large: Some COVID-19 samples were acute and others convalescent; all came from the United States, Italy and Spain. PBMCs, B-cell-depleted T cells, or T cells provided the cDNA or gDNA that made up the material.

Germline CDR1 ENHRY, CDR2 SYGVKD. The CDR3 extends over 14 amino acids. V lost 0 bases to trimming and J lost 6 bases, with 12 bases between them. Original methodology: Cell counts per sample came from amplifying reference gene primers. Profiling relied on immunoSEQ multiplex PCR, and the TCRdb table lists in-frame clones only, not all of them. V, J and clone size derive from that table, while D and trimming were established from the DNA sequence. The data contain about 35,000 clones, roughly 85% of them singletons. This chain links TRBV10-3 with TRBJ2-7, with D possibly TRBD2 on 6 matching bases. The origin of this receptor is a man aged 50 or older with acute or convalescent COVID-19. The sequenced sample was peripheral blood. CDR3 loop: CAISESSGSGEQYF. The CDR3 DNA sequence: TGTGCCATCAGTGAGTCGAGCGGTAGCGGCGAGCAGTACTTC.